The rows below give T cell receptor beta chains drawn from one sample of a study of blood T cell repertoires in COVID-19. Repertoires were generated with immunoSEQ multiplex PCR, while TCRdb's copy carries only in-frame clones and drops some. The table records a few hundred thousand clones, around 92% of them present only once. Sequenced material: PBMCs or T cells enriched from blood (not recorded which). The source of these receptors is a woman aged 30 to 39 who had recovered from COVID-19. Each CDR3 is given with its conserved first and last residue. D genes are given only for firm matches. The listing skips clone size in some rows; elsewhere it reads once, few, many or a size class.

TRBJ2-7 few NA TRBV27 TGTGCCAGCAGTTTTCGAGAGAACTACGAGCAGTACTTC CASSFRENYEQYF
TRBJ1-3 NA NA TRBV7-9 TGTGCCAGCAGCTCCTTACCAGCGTCTGGAAACACCATATATTTT CASSSLPASGNTIYF
TRBJ1-5 NA TRBD1 TRBV12-3/TRBV12-4 TGTGCCAGCAGCGACAGGGATATCAGTCCCCAGCATTTT CASSDRDISPQHF
TRBJ1-2 NA TRBD1 TRBV7-9 TGTGCCAGCAGCCAAGAGGGCAGGGGGACCGGCTACACCTTC CASSQEGRGTGYTF
TRBJ1-2 few NA TRBV4-3 TGCGCCAGCAGCCAAGATACCCGGAGGGGCTACACCTTC CASSQDTRRGYTF
TRBJ2-1 NA NA TRBV28 TGTGCCAGCAGTTCTAGTACTAATGAGCAGTTCTTC CASSSSTNEQFF
TRBJ1-3 NA TRBD1 TRBV15 TGTGCCACCAGCAGAGAACGCTTCTTCGCTTGGACAGGCAACTCTGGAAACACCATATATTTT CATSRERFFAWTGNSGNTIYF
TRBJ2-3 NA NA TRBV4-1 TGCGCCAGCAGCCAAGAAAGGATCCCAGCGGAGTCGCAGTATTTT CASSQERIPAESQYF
TRBJ2-2 NA NA TRBV5-4 TGTGCCAGACGCCGACTAGCCGGGGAGCTGTTTTTT CARRRLAGELFF
TRBJ2-5 NA NA TRBV7-8 TGTGCCAGCAGCAGCAGGGTATTGGAGACCCAGTACTTC CASSSRVLETQYF
TRBJ2-3 NA NA TRBV5-8 TGTGCCAGCAGCTGGAACGACAGGGATACGCAGTATTTT CASSWNDRDTQYF
TRBJ1-2 once NA TRBV20-1 TGCAGTGCCGAATGGGCCTATGGCTACACCTTC CSAEWAYGYTF
TRBJ1-2 NA NA TRBV30 TGTGCCTGGGGGGGCTCGGGAGGCTACACCTTC CAWGGSGGYTF
TRBJ1-2 NA NA TRBV5-4 TGTGCCAGCGGCCCTGGATCGGAGGGAGGCTACACCTTC CASGPGSEGGYTF
TRBJ1-1 NA NA TRBV5-1 TGCGCCAGCGGCTCAACGTGGAGGGGCACTGAAGCTTTCTTT CASGSTWRGTEAFF
TRBJ1-2 NA NA TRBV12-3/TRBV12-4 TGTGCCAGCAGTTACGGGGGGAACTATGGCTACACCTTC CASSYGGNYGYTF
TRBJ2-5 NA TRBD2 TRBV19 TGTGCCAGCGCTTATAAGGGAGGGTATGCAGAGACCCAGTACTTC CASAYKGGYAETQYF
TRBJ2-7 NA NA TRBV11-2 TGTGCCAGCAGCTTAGGTCCCAGGGACTACGAGCAGTACTTC CASSLGPRDYEQYF
TRBJ2-5 NA TRBD1 TRBV2 TGTGCCAGCAGCCTACAGGGGGCTGGTGAGACCCAGTACTTC CASSLQGAGETQYF
TRBJ2-5 NA TRBD2 TRBV24-1 TGTGCCACCAGTGATTTGACTGCCGGGACTAGCGGGAGGCAGACCCAGTACTTC CATSDLTAGTSGRQTQYF
TRBJ2-1 NA NA TRBV6-4 TGTGCCAGCAGTGACTCGTATCGGGCCAGTCCGTCCAGGGGCTCCTACAATGAGCAGTTCTTC CASSDSYRASPSRGSYNEQFF
TRBJ2-1 few TRBD2 TRBV6-2/TRBV6-3 TGTGCCAGCAGCCCAACCATTGAGGGGAGGGCCTACAATGAGCAGTTCTTC CASSPTIEGRAYNEQFF
TRBJ2-5 NA NA TRBV10-3 TGTGCCATCAGTGAGTCGATAGTCGCCTCGGGGACCCAGTACTTC CAISESIVASGTQYF
TRBJ2-1 NA NA TRBV29-1 TGCAGCGTTGAAGAGGATTGGGGCTATGAGCAGTTCTTC CSVEEDWGYEQFF
TRBJ2-7 NA NA TRBV5-4 TGTGCCAGCAGCTTGCCAACTAACTACGAGCAGTACTTC CASSLPTNYEQYF
TRBJ2-7 NA TRBD2 TRBV11-2 TGTGCCAGCAGCCCACACGCGGGAGCCAACGAGCAGTACTTC CASSPHAGANEQYF
TRBJ1-2 NA NA TRBV7-2 TGTGCCAGCAGCTTGGAAGGCGGGAACTATGGCTACACCTTC CASSLEGGNYGYTF
TRBJ1-3 NA NA TRBV4-1 TGCGCCAGCAGCTACAGGGTATCCGGAAACACCATATATTTT CASSYRVSGNTIYF
TRBJ1-1 NA NA TRBV4-3 TGCGCCAGCAGCCAAGATACTCGGGGGGCGGTGGGGAACACTGAAGCTTTCTTT CASSQDTRGAVGNTEAFF
TRBJ2-1 once TRBD2 TRBV6-6 TGTGCCAGCAGTTACACGGGGGGGGCCCTCTACAATGAGCAGTTCTTC CASSYTGGALYNEQFF
TRBJ2-7 NA TRBD1 TRBV5-1 TGCGCCAGCCTCCTAGGTTGGGGACAGGGCCCCCACGAGCAGTACTTC CASLLGWGQGPHEQYF
TRBJ2-2 once TRBD2 TRBV5-1 TGCGCCAGCAGCTCAAGCGGGAGGGACACCGGGGAGCTGTTTTTT CASSSSGRDTGELFF
TRBJ1-5 NA TRBD1 TRBV19 TGTGCCAGTAGTTCTGGGACAGGGTATCAGCCCCAGCATTTT CASSSGTGYQPQHF
TRBJ2-6 NA NA TRBV6-1 TGTGCCAGCAGTGAGGTCCCTATAGAGGCTGGGGCCAACGTCCTGACTTTC CASSEVPIEAGANVLTF
TRBJ1-2 NA TRBD1 TRBV4-2 TGTGCCAGCAGCCACCCCCGGGACAGGGGGACGTACACCTTC CASSHPRDRGTYTF
TRBJ1-1 once NA TRBV6-5 TGTGCCAGCATCGGGACATTAGGAACTGAAGCTTTCTTT CASIGTLGTEAFF
TRBJ2-1 NA TRBD2 TRBV14 TGTGCCAGCAGCGACCTAGCGGGAAGTGACAATGAGCAGTTCTTC CASSDLAGSDNEQFF
TRBJ1-5 NA TRBD1 TRBV9 TGTGCCAGCAGCGTAGGGGGACAGGGGAATCAGCCCCAGCATTTT CASSVGGQGNQPQHF
TRBJ2-1 NA NA TRBV7-3 TGTGCCAGCAGCTTATTCGAGAGCTCCTACAATGAGCAGTTCTTC CASSLFESSYNEQFF
TRBJ1-5 NA TRBD1 TRBV5-5 TGTGCCAGCAGCCCTTACATTACCGACAGGGTCGTCAGCAATCAGCCCCAGCATTTT CASSPYITDRVVSNQPQHF